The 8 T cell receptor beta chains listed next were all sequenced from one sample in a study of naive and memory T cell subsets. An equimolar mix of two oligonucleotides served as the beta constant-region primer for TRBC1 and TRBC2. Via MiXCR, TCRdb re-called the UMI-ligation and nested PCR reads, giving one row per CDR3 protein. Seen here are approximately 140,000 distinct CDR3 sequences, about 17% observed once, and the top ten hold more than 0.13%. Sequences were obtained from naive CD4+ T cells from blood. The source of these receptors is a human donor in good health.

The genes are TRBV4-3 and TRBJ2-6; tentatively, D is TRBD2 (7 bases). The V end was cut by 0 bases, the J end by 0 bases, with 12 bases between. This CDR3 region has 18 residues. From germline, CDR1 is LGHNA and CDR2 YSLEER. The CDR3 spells CASSQEGGQLSGANVLTF. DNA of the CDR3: TGCGCCAGCAGCCAAGAGGGGGGGCAACTCTCTGGGGCCAACGTCCTGACTTTC.

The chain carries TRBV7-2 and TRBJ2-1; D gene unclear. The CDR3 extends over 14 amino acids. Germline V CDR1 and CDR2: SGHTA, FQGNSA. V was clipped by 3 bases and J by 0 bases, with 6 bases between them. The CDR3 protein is CASSFSHSYNEQFF. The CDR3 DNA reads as TGTGCCAGCAGCTTCTCCCACTCCTACAATGAGCAGTTCTTC.

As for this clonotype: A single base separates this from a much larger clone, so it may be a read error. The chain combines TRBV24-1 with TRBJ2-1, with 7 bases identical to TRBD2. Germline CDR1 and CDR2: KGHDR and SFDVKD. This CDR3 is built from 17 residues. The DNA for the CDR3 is TGTGCCACCAGTGATTTGTTCGTGGGAGGGCCGGACAATGAGCAGCTCTTC. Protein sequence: CATSDLFVGGPDNEQLF.

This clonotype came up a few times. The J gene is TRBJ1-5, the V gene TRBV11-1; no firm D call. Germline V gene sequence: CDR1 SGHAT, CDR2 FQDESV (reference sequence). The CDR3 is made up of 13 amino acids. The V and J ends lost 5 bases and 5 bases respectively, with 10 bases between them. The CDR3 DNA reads TGTGCCAGCAGCCAGGATGAGGATCAGCCCCAGCATTTT. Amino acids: CASSQDEDQPQHF.

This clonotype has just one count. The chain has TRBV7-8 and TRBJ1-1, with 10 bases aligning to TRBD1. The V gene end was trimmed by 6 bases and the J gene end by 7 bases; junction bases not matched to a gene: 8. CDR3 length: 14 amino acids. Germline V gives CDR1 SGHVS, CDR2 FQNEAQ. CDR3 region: CASRHDRGQGEAFF. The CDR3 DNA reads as TGTGCCAGCAGACACGACAGGGGGCAGGGTGAAGCTTTCTTT.

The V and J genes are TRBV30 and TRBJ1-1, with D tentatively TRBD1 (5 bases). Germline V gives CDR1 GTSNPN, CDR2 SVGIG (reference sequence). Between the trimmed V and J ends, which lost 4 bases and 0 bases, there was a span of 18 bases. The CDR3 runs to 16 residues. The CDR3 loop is CAWKDGAGRMNTEAFF. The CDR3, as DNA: TGTGCCTGGAAGGACGGGGCGGGTAGGATGAACACTGAAGCTTTCTTT.

CDR3 in DNA: TGCGCCAGCAGCTTCGGCGGGGGAGCAGATACGCAGTATTTT. The encoded protein is CASSFGGGADTQYF. The chain employs TRBV5-1 and TRBJ2-3; TRBD2 matches at 7 bases. Germline CDR1 is SGHRS and CDR2 is YFSETQ. CDR3 length equals 14 residues. With V trimmed by 2 bases and J by 4 bases, 4 bases remained unmatched.

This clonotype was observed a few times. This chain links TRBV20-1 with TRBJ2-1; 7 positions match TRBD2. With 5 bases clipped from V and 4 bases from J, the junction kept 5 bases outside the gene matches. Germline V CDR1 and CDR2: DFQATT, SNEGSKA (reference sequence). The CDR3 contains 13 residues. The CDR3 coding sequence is TGCAGTGCTCCGCGGGAGTGGTACAATGAGCAGTTCTTC. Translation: CSAPREWYNEQFF.